This T cell receptor (beta chain) was recovered during a study of blood T cell repertoires in COVID-19. Looking at the study overall: Acute and convalescent COVID-19 specimens originated in the United States, Italy and Spain. T cells, B-cell-depleted T cells, or PBMCs provided the cDNA or gDNA that served as material.

As handled by the study authors: Amplification from reference gene primers served as the basis for estimated nucleated cell counts. Clones were read by immunoSEQ multiplex PCR, and TCRdb kept only the in-frame ones, dropping some. The V and J calls and clone size were taken over from that table, and D and trimming were inferred from the DNA. Of roughly 150,000 clones detected, around 87% appear once; the ten largest clones hold 5.5% to 7.5%. Germline loops: CDR1 SNHLY, CDR2 FYNNEI. This CDR3 has 15 amino acids. V was cut by 4 bases and J by 4 bases, with 14 bases left in between. The source of this sequence is a man at least 80 years old with acute or convalescent COVID-19. This rearrangement joins TRBV2 to TRBJ1-3; a possible D gene is TRBD1 (6 bases). The sequenced sample consisted of peripheral blood. CDR3 residues: CASSAQGLSGNTIYF. The CDR3 DNA sequence: TGTGCCAGCAGTGCACAGGGTTTATCCGGAAACACCATATATTTT.